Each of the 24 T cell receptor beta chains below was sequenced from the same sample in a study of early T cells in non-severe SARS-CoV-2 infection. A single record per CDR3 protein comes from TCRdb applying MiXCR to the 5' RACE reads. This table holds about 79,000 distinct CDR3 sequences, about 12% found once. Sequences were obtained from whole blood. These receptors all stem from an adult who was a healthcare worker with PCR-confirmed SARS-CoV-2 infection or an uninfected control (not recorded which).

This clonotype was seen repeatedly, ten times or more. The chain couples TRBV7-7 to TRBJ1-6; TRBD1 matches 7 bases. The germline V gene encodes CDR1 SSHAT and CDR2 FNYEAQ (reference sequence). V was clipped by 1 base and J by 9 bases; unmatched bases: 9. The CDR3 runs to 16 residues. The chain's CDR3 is CASSLVGRQGSSPLHF. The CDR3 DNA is TGTGCCAGCAGCTTAGTGGGAAGACAGGGTAGTTCACCCCTCCACTTT.

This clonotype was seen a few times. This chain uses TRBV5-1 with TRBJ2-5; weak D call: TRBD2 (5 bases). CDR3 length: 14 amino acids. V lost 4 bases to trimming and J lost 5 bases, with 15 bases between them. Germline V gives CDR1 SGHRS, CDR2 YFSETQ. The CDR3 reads CASSSGRRGETQYF. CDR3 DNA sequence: TGCGCCAGCAGCAGCGGACGCCGCGGCGAGACCCAGTACTTC.

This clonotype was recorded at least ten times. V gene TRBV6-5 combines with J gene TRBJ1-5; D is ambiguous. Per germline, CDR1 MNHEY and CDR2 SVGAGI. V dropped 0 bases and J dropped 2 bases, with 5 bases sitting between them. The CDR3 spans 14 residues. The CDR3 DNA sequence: TGTGCCAGCAGTTACTCCAACGGCAATCAGCCCCAGCATTTT. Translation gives CASSYSNGNQPQHF.

CDR3 bases: TGTGCCAGCAGCTTAGGAGGGGGCGGCACAGATACGCAGTATTTT. This sequence encodes CASSLGGGGTDTQYF. The rearrangement joins TRBV7-6 to TRBJ2-3; 7 bases match TRBD1. Germline assignment: CDR1 SGHVS and CDR2 FNYEAQ. V gave up 1 base and J gave up 1 base; unmatched junction bases: 2. This CDR3 has 15 residues. Combining the CDR3 with reference TRBV7-6 and TRBJ2-3 gives the whole variable domain GAGVSQSPRYKVTKRGQDVALRCDPISGHVSLYWYRQALGQGPEFLTYFNYEAQQDKSGLPNDRFSAERPEGSISTLTIQRTEQRDSAMYRCASSLGGGGTDTQYFGPGTRLTVL.

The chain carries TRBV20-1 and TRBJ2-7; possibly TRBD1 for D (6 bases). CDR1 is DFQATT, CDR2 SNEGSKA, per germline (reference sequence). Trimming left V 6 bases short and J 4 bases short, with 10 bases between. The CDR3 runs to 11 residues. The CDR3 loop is CSAKQGYEQYF. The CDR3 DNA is TGCAGTGCAAAACAGGGATACGAGCAGTACTTC.

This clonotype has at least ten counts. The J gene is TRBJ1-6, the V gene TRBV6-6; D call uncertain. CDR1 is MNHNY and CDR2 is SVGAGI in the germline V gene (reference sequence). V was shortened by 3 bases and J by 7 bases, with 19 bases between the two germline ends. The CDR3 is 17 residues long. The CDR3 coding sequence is TGTGCCAGCAGTTATGGTCCAGGCAAAGCTGGGAATTCACCCCTCCACTTT. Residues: CASSYGPGKAGNSPLHF.

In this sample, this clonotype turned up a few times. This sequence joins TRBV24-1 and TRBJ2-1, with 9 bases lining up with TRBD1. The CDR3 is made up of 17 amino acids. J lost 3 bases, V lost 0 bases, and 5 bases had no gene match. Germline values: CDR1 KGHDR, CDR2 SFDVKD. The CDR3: CATSDLIPGQGYNEQFF. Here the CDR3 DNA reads TGTGCCACCAGTGATTTGATCCCGGGACAGGGCTACAATGAGCAGTTCTTC.

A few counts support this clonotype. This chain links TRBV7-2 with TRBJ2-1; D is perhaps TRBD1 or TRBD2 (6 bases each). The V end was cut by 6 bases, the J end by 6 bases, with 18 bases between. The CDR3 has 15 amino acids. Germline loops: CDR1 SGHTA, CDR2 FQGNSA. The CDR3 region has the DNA TGTGCCAGCAGTCCCCCCCTGGGGGGCACCAATGAGCAGTTCTTC. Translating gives CASSPPLGGTNEQFF.

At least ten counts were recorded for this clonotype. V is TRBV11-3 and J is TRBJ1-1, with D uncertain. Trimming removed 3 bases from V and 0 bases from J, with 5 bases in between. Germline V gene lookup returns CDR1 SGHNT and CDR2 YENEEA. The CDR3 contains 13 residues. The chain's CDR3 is CASSLTVNTEAFF. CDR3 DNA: TGTGCCAGCAGCTTGACGGTGAACACTGAAGCTTTCTTT.

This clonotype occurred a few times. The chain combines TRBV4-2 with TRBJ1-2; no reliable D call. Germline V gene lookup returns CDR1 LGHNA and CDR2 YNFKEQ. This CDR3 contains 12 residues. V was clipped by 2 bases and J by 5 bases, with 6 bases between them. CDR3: CASSQSDYGYTF. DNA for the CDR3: TGTGCCAGCAGCCAATCAGATTATGGCTACACCTTC.

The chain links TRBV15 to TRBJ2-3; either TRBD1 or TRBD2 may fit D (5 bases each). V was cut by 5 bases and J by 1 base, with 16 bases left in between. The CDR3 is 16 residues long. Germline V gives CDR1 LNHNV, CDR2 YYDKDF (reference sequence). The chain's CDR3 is CATSGIGSRGTDTQYF. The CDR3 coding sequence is TGTGCCACCAGCGGAATTGGGAGCAGGGGCACAGATACGCAGTATTTT.

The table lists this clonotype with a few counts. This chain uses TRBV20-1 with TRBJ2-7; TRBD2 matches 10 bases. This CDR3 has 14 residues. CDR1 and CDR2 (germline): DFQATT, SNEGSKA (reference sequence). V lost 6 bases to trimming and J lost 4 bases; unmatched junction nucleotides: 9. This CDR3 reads CSATAGGRGYEQYF. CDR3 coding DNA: TGCAGTGCCACAGCGGGGGGGCGAGGATACGAGCAGTACTTC.

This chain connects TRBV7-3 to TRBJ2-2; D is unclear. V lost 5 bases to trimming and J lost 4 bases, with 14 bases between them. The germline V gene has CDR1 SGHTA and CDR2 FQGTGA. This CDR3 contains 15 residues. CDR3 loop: CASSNAARGTGELFF. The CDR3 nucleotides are TGTGCCAGCAGCAACGCGGCCAGAGGCACCGGGGAGCTGTTTTTT.

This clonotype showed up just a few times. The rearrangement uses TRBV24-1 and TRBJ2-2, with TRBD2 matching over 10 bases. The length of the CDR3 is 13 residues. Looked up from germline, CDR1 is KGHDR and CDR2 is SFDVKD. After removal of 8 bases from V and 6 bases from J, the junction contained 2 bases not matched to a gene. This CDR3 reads CATTGTSAGELFF. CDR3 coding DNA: TGTGCCACCACCGGGACTAGCGCCGGGGAGCTGTTTTTT.

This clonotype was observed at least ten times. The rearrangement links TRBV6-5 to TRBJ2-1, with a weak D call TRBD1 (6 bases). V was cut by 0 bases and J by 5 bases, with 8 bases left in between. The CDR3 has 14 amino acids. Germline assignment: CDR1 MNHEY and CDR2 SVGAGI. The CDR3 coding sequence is TGTGCCAGCAGTTACTCGACAGGAAACAATGAGCAGTTCTTC. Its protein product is CASSYSTGNNEQFF.

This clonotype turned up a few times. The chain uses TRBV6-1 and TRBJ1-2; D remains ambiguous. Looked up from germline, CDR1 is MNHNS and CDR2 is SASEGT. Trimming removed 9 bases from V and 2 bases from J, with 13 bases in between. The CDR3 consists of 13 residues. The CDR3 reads CASMVERNYGYTF. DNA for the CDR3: TGTGCCAGTATGGTCGAGAGGAACTATGGCTACACCTTC.

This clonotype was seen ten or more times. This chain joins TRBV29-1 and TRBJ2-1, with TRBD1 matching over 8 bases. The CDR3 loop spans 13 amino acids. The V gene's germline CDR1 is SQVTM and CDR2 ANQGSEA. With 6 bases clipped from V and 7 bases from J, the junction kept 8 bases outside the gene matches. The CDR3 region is CSVRDRGGNEQFF. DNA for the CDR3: TGCAGCGTGCGTGACAGGGGCGGGAATGAGCAGTTCTTC.

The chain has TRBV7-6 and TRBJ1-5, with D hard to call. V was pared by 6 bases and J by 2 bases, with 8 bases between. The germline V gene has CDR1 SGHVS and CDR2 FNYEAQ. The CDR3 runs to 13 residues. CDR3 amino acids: CASSTDRNQPQHF. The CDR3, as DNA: TGTGCCAGCAGTACAGACCGCAATCAGCCCCAGCATTTT.

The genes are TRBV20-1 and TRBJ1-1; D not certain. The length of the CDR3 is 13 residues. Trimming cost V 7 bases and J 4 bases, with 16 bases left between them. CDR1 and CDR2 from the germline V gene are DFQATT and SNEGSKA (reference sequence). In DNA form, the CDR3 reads TGCAGTGGAGGAGTGGGGTCGAGCACTGAAGCTTTCTTT. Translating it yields CSGGVGSSTEAFF.

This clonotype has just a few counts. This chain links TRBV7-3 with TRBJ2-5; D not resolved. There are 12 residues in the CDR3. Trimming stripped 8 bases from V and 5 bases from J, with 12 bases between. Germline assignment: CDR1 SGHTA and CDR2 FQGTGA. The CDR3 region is CASGNSRETQYF. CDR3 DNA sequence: TGTGCCAGCGGAAACTCCCGGGAGACCCAGTACTTC.

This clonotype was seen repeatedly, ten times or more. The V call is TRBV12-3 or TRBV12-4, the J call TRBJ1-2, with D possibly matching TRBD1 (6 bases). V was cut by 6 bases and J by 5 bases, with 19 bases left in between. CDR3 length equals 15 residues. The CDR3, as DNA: TGTGCCAGCAGGAGCGCTGGGGGGGCAGGGTATGGCTACACCTTC. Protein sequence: CASRSAGGAGYGYTF.

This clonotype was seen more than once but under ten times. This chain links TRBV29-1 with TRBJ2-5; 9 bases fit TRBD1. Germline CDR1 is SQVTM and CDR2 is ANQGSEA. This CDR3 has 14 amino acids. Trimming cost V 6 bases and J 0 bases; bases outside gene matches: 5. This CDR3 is CSVLGQGYQETQYF. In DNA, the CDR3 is TGCAGCGTGCTTGGACAGGGGTACCAAGAGACCCAGTACTTC.

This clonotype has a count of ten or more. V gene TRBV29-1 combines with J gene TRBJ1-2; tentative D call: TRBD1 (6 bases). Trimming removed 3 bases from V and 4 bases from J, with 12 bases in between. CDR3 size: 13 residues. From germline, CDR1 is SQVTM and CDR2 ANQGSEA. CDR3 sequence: CSVEAGVAYGYTF. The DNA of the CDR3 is TGCAGCGTTGAGGCAGGGGTGGCCTATGGCTACACCTTC.

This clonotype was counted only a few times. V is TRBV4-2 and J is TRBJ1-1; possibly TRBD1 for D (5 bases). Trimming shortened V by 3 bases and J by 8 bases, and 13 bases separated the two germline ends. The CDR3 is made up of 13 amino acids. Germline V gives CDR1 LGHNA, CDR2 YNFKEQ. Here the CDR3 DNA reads TGTGCCAGCAGCCAGGGCCGGGACTTAGAAGCTTTCTTT. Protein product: CASSQGRDLEAFF.